One sample yielded the 27 T cell receptor beta chains listed below, sequenced in a study of control samples from healthy donors and cancer patients. Using immunoSEQ multiplex PCR, the repertoire was profiled, and TCRdb retains in-frame clones only, with some absent. The table shows 60,000 to 100,000 clones, with over 75% occurring only once. Material for sequencing was blood. The origin of the receptors is a middle-aged man in good health.

This CDR3 reads CASSSGSGGAYNEQFF. The CDR3 region has the DNA TGCGCCAGCAGCAGTGGTAGCGGGGGGGCCTACAATGAGCAGTTCTTC. The rearrangement uses TRBV5-1 and TRBJ2-1; 11 nucleotides match TRBD2. Germline CDR1 and CDR2: SGHRS and YFSETQ. V gave up 4 bases and J gave up 2 bases; unmatched junction bases: 5. The CDR3 loop spans 16 amino acids. The full variable domain, completed using reference TRBV5-1 and TRBJ2-1, is KAGVTQTPRYLIKTRGQQVTLSCSPISGHRSVSWYQQTPGQGLQFLFEYFSETQRNKGNFPGRFSGRQFSNSRSEMNVSTLELGDSALYLCASSSGSGGAYNEQFFGPGTRLTVL.

The chain carries TRBV10-1 and TRBJ1-1, with D hard to call. Deletions cut 3 bases from V and 5 bases from J, with 10 bases between. Germline CDR1 WNHNN, CDR2 SYGVQD (reference sequence). The CDR3 length is 13 residues. For the CDR3, the DNA is TGCGCCAGCAGTGATCGCGCGAGGACTGAAGCTTTCTTT. Protein product: CASSDRARTEAFF.

This clone came up a few times. This sequence joins TRBV6-6 and TRBJ1-4; 7 nucleotides agree with TRBD1. The CDR3 extends over 13 amino acids. The junction had 11 bases not matched to a gene; V was cut back by 6 bases and J by 13 bases. Germline CDR1 and CDR2: MNHNY and SVGAGI (reference sequence). The CDR3 nucleotides are TGTGCCAGCAGCCCTGGACAGGCCCTGCGACTGTTTTTT. Its translation: CASSPGQALRLFF.

In this sample, this clone turned up once. The rearrangement links TRBV19 to TRBJ2-7; 8 bases line up with TRBD2. The germline CDR1 and CDR2 sequences are LNHDA and SQIVND (reference sequence). J was trimmed by 2 bases and V by 6 bases; bases with no gene match: 6. The CDR3 covers 14 residues. The CDR3 is CASSGGGLPYEQYF. As DNA, the CDR3 is TGTGCCAGTAGCGGCGGGGGGCTCCCCTACGAGCAGTACTTC.

V is TRBV7-3 and J is TRBJ2-1; tentative D call: TRBD2 (6 bases). Between the trimmed V and J ends, which lost 0 bases and 8 bases, there was a span of 17 bases. Germline V gene lookup returns CDR1 SGHTA and CDR2 FQGTGA. This CDR3 comprises 16 residues. CDR3 protein: CASSLTTGTTGDEQFF. The CDR3 DNA is TGTGCCAGCAGCTTAACGACCGGTACTACGGGGGATGAGCAGTTCTTC.

The chain recombines TRBV6-2 or TRBV6-3 with TRBJ2-3, with TRBD2 identical over 9 bases. The V segment lost 4 bases and the J segment 0 bases; nucleotides outside the gene matches: 11. The CDR3 totals 18 residues. Germline V gene data show CDR1 as MNHEY and CDR2 as SVGEGT. DNA for the CDR3: TGTGCCAGCAGTTCCTTATCACTAGCGGGTATGAGCACAGATACGCAGTATTTT. Protein sequence: CASSSLSLAGMSTDTQYF.

This clone came up once. Here the CDR3 reads CASSGERGWPQHF. CDR3 DNA: TGTGCCAGCAGCGGAGAGAGGGGGTGGCCCCAGCATTTT. V usage is TRBV6-5 and J usage is TRBJ1-5; possible D gene TRBD1, 6 bases. Germline values: CDR1 MNHEY, CDR2 SVGAGI. The CDR3 runs 13 residues. V dropped 6 bases and J dropped 9 bases, with 15 bases sitting between them.

The chain employs TRBV30 and TRBJ1-4; perhaps TRBD1 as D (6 bases). Germline CDR1 GTSNPN, CDR2 SVGIG (reference sequence). Trimming pared 0 bases from V and 7 bases from J, leaving 12 bases between. The CDR3 has 14 residues. The CDR3 nucleotides are TGTGCCTGGAGTGTAGGGCAGGGGTCTGAAAAACTGTTTTTT. It encodes CAWSVGQGSEKLFF.

This sequence joins TRBV7-9 and TRBJ2-1; 10 bases agree with TRBD2. CDR3 length: 16 amino acids. In germline, CDR1 is SEHNR, CDR2 FQNEAQ (reference sequence). The trim removed 4 bases at V and 2 bases at J, leaving 5 bases unmatched. The CDR3 loop reads CASSSASGGPYNEQFF. DNA for the CDR3: TGTGCCAGCAGCTCCGCTAGCGGGGGCCCCTACAATGAGCAGTTCTTC.

The chain links TRBV19 to TRBJ1-2; D gene uncertain. The CDR3 is 14 residues long. CDR1 is LNHDA, CDR2 SQIVND, per germline (reference sequence). Trimming shortened V by 3 bases and J by 0 bases, and 8 bases separated the two germline ends. The CDR3 here is CASSIGGSNYGYTF. CDR3 nucleotide sequence: TGTGCCAGTAGTATTGGAGGGTCTAACTATGGCTACACCTTC.

The gene calls are TRBV3-1 (or the pseudogene TRBV3-2) and TRBJ1-2; 9 positions agree with TRBD1. This CDR3 comprises 16 residues. With V trimmed by 0 bases and J by 4 bases, 6 bases remained unmatched. Germline CDR1 is LGHDT and CDR2 is YNNKEL (reference sequence). The CDR3 spells CASSQDRTGGAYGYTF. In DNA form, the CDR3 reads TGTGCCAGCAGCCAAGATCGAACAGGGGGCGCCTATGGCTACACCTTC.

The chain employs TRBV6-1 and TRBJ1-2, with no clear D. Germline CDR1 is MNHNS and CDR2 is SASEGT. Trimming took off 2 bases at V and 1 base at J, with 11 bases between the two ends. The CDR3 is 15 residues long. CDR3 sequence: CASSEFGRINYGYTF. The DNA for the CDR3 is TGTGCCAGCAGTGAATTTGGCCGAATTAACTATGGCTACACCTTC.

The chain uses TRBV7-2 and TRBJ2-7, with 12 bases lining up with TRBD2. The CDR3 loop spans 16 amino acids. Trimming cost V 5 bases and J 0 bases; bases outside gene matches: 5. In germline, CDR1 is SGHTA, CDR2 FQGNSA. This chain's CDR3 is CASSPGTSGPSYEQYF. The CDR3 region has the DNA TGTGCCAGCAGCCCAGGGACTAGCGGGCCCTCCTACGAGCAGTACTTC.

The rearrangement uses TRBV6-5 and TRBJ2-7; D ambiguous. Germline V gives CDR1 MNHEY, CDR2 SVGAGI. V lost 5 bases to trimming and J lost 2 bases, with 4 bases between them. The CDR3 has 11 residues. The CDR3, as DNA: TGTGCCAGCAGTCAGACCTACGAGCAGTACTTC. Its translation is CASSQTYEQYF.

This clone was seen a handful of times. The chain couples TRBV6-5 to TRBJ1-5; D perhaps matches TRBD1 (6 bases). CDR3 length: 15 amino acids. Germline CDR1 is MNHEY and CDR2 is SVGAGI. The V end was cut by 4 bases, the J end by 3 bases, with 13 bases between. The DNA for the CDR3 is TGTGCCAGCAGTTCGAGTGGACAGAACAATCAGCCCCAGCATTTT. Its translation: CASSSSGQNNQPQHF.

This chain uses TRBV10-2 with TRBJ1-3; a possible D gene is TRBD1 (6 bases). CDR1 and CDR2 (germline): WSHSY, SAAADI. The germline V and J ends were trimmed by 6 bases and 1 base, with 10 bases remaining between them. CDR3 size: 14 residues. CDR3 region: CASSWTASGNTIYF. The CDR3 nucleotides are TGCGCCAGCAGCTGGACAGCGTCTGGAAACACCATATATTTT.

The chain joins TRBV3-1 (or the pseudogene TRBV3-2) to TRBJ1-2; 12 bases align to TRBD1. V lost 4 bases to trimming and J lost 4 bases; unmatched junction nucleotides: 4. There are 15 residues in the CDR3. In germline, CDR1 is LGHDT, CDR2 YNNKEL (reference sequence). The CDR3 region has the DNA TGTGCCAGCAGCCTAGGGACAGGGGGCATCTATGGCTACACCTTC. This gives the protein CASSLGTGGIYGYTF.

CDR3 nucleotides: TGTGCCAGCAGCTTATGGGGATCCTACGAGCAGTACTTC. Translating gives CASSLWGSYEQYF. V usage is TRBV11-3 and J usage is TRBJ2-7; D uncertain. Between the trimmed V and J ends, which lost 2 bases and 1 base, there was a span of 6 bases. The CDR3 consists of 13 residues. CDR1 SGHNT and CDR2 YENEEA come from the germline V gene.

The chain carries TRBV5-4 and TRBJ2-5; TRBD2 matches at 8 bases. V shed 1 base and J 4 bases; nucleotides not matched to a gene: 6. Germline V gene lookup returns CDR1 SGHNT and CDR2 YYREEE (reference sequence). This CDR3 has 15 amino acids. CDR3: CASSLSAGGGETQYF. The CDR3 bases are TGTGCCAGCAGCTTGTCGGCGGGGGGCGGAGAGACCCAGTACTTC.

The chain is built from TRBV12-5 and TRBJ1-1; a possible D gene is TRBD1 (5 bases). From germline, CDR1 is LGHNT and CDR2 FRNRAP. V was pared by 2 bases and J by 5 bases, with 18 bases between. The CDR3 spans 16 residues. The CDR3 region has the DNA TGTGCTAGTGGTTTGACCTTGGGGGGTCCGGGGACTGAAGCTTTCTTT. Protein product: CASGLTLGGPGTEAFF.

The chain has TRBV7-9 and TRBJ2-7; no firm D call. This CDR3 is built from 13 residues. Trimming removed 2 bases at V and 2 bases at J, with 7 bases between. In germline, CDR1 is SEHNR, CDR2 FQNEAQ (reference sequence). CDR3 bases: TGTGCCAGCAGCTTAATGCCAGCCTACGAGCAGTACTTC. Translating it yields CASSLMPAYEQYF.

V usage is TRBV30 and J usage is TRBJ1-3, with D perhaps matching TRBD1 (6 bases). The V end was cut by 2 bases, the J end by 9 bases, with 20 bases between. Germline CDR1 GTSNPN, CDR2 SVGIG (reference sequence). The CDR3 is 15 amino acids. CDR3 amino acids: CAWSQLGQGSRTIYF. The CDR3 DNA follows: TGTGCCTGGAGTCAGCTCGGCCAGGGGAGTCGCACCATATATTTT.

This sequence joins TRBV7-9 and TRBJ1-4; maybe TRBD1 (5 bases). Germline CDR1 and CDR2: SEHNR and FQNEAQ (reference sequence). Trimming stripped 1 base from V and 2 bases from J, with 11 bases between. CDR3 length: 16 residues. CDR3 loop: CASSLDGGWTNEKLFF. CDR3 bases: TGTGCCAGCAGCTTAGATGGGGGATGGACTAATGAAAAACTGTTTTTT.

The rearrangement uses TRBV7-2 and TRBJ2-7; D is uncertain. The CDR3 runs 14 residues. CDR1 is SGHTA, CDR2 FQGNSA, per germline. The ends were cut back, 1 base at V and 1 base at J, with 8 bases in the middle. Here the CDR3 reads CASSLGGGSYEQYF. Written as DNA, the CDR3 is TGTGCCAGCAGCTTAGGGGGTGGGTCCTACGAGCAGTACTTC.

V and J are TRBV10-3 and TRBJ2-1, with 11 nucleotides matching TRBD2. From germline, CDR1 is ENHRY and CDR2 SYGVKD. With 10 bases clipped from V and 2 bases from J, the junction kept 13 bases outside the gene matches. The CDR3 extends over 17 amino acids. The CDR3 loop reads CATTSASGGTTYNEQFF. The CDR3 nucleotides are TGTGCCACCACCTCGGCTAGCGGGGGGACCACCTACAATGAGCAGTTCTTC.

The V gene is TRBV19, the J gene TRBJ1-6, with D possibly TRBD1 on 6 matching bases. Germline CDR1 and CDR2: LNHDA and SQIVND (reference sequence). Trimming left V 4 bases short and J 5 bases short, with 12 bases between. The CDR3 covers 15 residues. The CDR3 DNA follows: TGTGCCAGTAGTACCGGGACAATTAATAATTCACCCCTCCACTTT. Translated: CASSTGTINNSPLHF. The whole variable domain, remainder taken from reference TRBV19 and TRBJ1-6, is DGGITQSPKYLFRKEGQNVTLSCEQNLNHDAMYWYRQDPGQGLRLIYYSQIVNDFQKGDIAEGYSVSREKKESFPLTVTSAQKNPTAFYLCASSTGTINNSPLHFGNGTRLTVT.

The chain links TRBV5-4 to TRBJ1-3; D not certain. V was pared by 4 bases and J by 9 bases, with 17 bases between. The CDR3 has 14 residues. Per germline, CDR1 SGHNT and CDR2 YYREEE (reference sequence). The CDR3 coding sequence is TGTGCCAGCAGCCTAGACTCCCAAATGCCCACCATATATTTT. Amino acid sequence: CASSLDSQMPTIYF.